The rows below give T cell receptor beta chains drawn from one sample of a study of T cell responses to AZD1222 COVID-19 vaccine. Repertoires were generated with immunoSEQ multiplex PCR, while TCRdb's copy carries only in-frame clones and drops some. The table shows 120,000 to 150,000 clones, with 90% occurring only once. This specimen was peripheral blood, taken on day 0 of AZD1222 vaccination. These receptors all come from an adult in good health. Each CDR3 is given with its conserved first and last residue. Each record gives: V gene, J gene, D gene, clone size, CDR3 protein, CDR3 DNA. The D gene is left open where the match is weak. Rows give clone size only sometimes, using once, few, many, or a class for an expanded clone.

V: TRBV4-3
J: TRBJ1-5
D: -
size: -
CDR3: CASSQDASPSNQPQHF
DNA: TGCGCCAGCAGCCAAGACGCCAGTCCGAGCAATCAGCCCCAGCATTTT

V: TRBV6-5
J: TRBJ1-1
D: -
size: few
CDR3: CASSFPGPEAFF
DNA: TGTGCCAGCAGTTTCCCGGGGCCTGAAGCTTTCTTT

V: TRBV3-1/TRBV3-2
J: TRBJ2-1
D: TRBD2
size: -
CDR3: CASRTSGKSYNEQFF
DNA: TGTGCCAGCCGGACTAGCGGGAAATCCTACAATGAGCAGTTCTTC

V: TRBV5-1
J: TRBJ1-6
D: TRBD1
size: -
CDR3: CASSLVGGTGNSPLHF
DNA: TGCGCCAGCAGCCTTGTCGGCGGGACAGGGAATTCACCCCTCCACTTT

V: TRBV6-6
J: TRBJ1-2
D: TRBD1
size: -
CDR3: CASRGEGTANYGYTF
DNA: TGTGCCAGCAGGGGGGAAGGGACAGCTAACTATGGCTACACCTTC

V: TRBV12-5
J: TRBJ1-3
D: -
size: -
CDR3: CASGLVARSGNTIYF
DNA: TGTGCTAGTGGTTTGGTGGCCCGGAGTGGAAACACCATATATTTT

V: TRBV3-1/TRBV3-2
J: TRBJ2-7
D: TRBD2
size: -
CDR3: CASSQFRLASYEQYF
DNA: TGTGCCAGCAGCCAGTTTCGACTAGCGTCCTACGAGCAGTACTTC

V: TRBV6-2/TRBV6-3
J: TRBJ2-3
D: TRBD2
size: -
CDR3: CASTPFLLAGGQDTQYF
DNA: TGTGCCAGCACCCCCTTCCTCCTAGCGGGGGGGCAAGATACGCAGTATTTT

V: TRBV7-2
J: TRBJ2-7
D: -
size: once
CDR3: CASSVTGTQNYEQYF
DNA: TGTGCCAGCAGCGTGACCGGGACACAGAACTACGAGCAGTACTTC

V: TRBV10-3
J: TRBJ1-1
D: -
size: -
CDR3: CAISGGPGNTEAFF
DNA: TGTGCCATCAGTGGAGGTCCGGGGAACACTGAAGCTTTCTTT

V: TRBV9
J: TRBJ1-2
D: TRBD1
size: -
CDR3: CASSVGPLQGGDYGYTF
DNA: TGTGCCAGCAGCGTCGGACCATTACAGGGGGGCGACTATGGCTACACCTTC

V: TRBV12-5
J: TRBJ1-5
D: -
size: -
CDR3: CASGPPAGAQHF
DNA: TGTGCTAGTGGTCCTCCCGCGGGAGCCCAGCATTTT

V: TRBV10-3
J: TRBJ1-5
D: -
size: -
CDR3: CAISVSFGGNQPQHF
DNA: TGTGCCATCAGTGTCAGTTTTGGTGGCAATCAGCCCCAGCATTTT

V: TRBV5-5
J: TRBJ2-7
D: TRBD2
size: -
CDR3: CASSTGRTGGHYEQYF
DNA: TGTGCCAGCAGCACCGGACGAACGGGAGGTCACTACGAGCAGTACTTC

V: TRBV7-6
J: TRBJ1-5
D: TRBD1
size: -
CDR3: CASSPGTVYSNQPQHF
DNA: TGTGCCAGCAGCCCAGGGACAGTTTATAGCAATCAGCCCCAGCATTTT

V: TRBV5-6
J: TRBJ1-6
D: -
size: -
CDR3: CASSLGVVDSPLHF
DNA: TGTGCCAGCAGCTTGGGAGTAGTTGATTCACCCCTCCACTTT

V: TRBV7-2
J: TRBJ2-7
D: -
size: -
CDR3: CASSFSSTYYEQYF
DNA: TGTGCCAGCAGCTTTTCTTCAACGTACTACGAGCAGTACTTC

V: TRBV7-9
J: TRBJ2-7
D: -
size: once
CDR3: CASSSHTSRGPSYEQYF
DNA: TGTGCCAGCAGCTCCCATACCTCCAGGGGACCCTCCTACGAGCAGTACTTC

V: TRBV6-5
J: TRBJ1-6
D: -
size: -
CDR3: CASSYSTTGAGAPLHF
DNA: TGTGCCAGCAGTTACTCGACGACAGGCGCGGGGGCACCCCTCCACTTT

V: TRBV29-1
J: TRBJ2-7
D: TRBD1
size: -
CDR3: CSVVRTGHEQYF
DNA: TGCAGCGTTGTGAGGACAGGGCACGAGCAGTACTTC

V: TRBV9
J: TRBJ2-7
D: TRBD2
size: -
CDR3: CASSVERGAPYEQYF
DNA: TGTGCCAGCAGCGTAGAGCGGGGGGCGCCTTACGAGCAGTACTTC

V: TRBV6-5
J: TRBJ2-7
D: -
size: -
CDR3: CASKGPVSYEQYF
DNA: TGTGCCAGCAAAGGCCCAGTCTCCTACGAGCAGTACTTC

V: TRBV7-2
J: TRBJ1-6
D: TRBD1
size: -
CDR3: CASSPRTGLHNSPLHF
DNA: TGTGCCAGCAGCCCCCGGACAGGGCTTCATAATTCACCCCTCCACTTT

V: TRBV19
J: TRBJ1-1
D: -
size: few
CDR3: CASSFNRQSEAFF
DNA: TGTGCCAGTAGTTTCAATCGACAGAGTGAAGCTTTCTTT

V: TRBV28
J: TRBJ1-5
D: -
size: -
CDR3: CASSPPRGPQHF
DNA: TGTGCCAGCAGCCCCCCAAGGGGGCCCCAGCATTTT

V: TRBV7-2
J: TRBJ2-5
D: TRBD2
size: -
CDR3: CASSTGLAGGPKETQYF
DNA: TGTGCCAGCAGCACCGGGCTAGCGGGAGGGCCTAAAGAGACCCAGTACTTC

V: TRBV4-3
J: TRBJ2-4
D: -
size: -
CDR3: CASSQFLLAKNIQYF
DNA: TGCGCCAGCAGCCAATTCCTCCTGGCCAAAAACATTCAGTACTTC

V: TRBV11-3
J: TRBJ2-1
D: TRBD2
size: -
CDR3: CASSLVAGGIGEQFF
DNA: TGTGCCAGCAGCTTAGTAGCGGGAGGGATCGGTGAGCAGTTCTTC

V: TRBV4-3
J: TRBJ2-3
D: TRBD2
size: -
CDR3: CASSQDASGRATDTQYF
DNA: TGCGCCAGCAGCCAAGACGCCAGCGGGAGGGCCACAGATACGCAGTATTTT

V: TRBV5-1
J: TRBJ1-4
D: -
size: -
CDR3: CASSLETRNEKLFF
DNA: TGCGCCAGCAGCTTGGAGACCCGTAATGAAAAACTGTTTTTT

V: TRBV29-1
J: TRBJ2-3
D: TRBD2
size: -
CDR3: CSVGGGAGTDTQYF
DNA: TGCAGCGTTGGGGGGGGAGCGGGGACAGATACGCAGTATTTT

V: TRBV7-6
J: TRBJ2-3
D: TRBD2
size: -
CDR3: CASSLWERGGTDTQYF
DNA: TGTGCCAGCAGCTTATGGGAGCGGGGGGGCACAGATACGCAGTATTTT

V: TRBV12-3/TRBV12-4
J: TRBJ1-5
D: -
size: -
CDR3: CASSLGNQPQHF
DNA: TGTGCCAGCAGTTTAGGCAATCAGCCCCAGCATTTT

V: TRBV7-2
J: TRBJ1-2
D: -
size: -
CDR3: CASSFGAGGGGYTF
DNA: TGTGCCAGCAGCTTCGGAGCCGGCGGGGGTGGCTACACCTTC

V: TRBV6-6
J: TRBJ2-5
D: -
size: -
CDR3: CASSTRPGHQETQYF
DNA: TGTGCCAGCAGTACTAGACCGGGACACCAAGAGACCCAGTACTTC

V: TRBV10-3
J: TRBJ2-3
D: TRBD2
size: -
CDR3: CAISVLAGVTDTQYF
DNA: TGTGCCATCAGTGTATTAGCGGGGGTCACAGATACGCAGTATTTT

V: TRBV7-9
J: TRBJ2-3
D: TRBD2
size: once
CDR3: CASSSPGLAATDTQYF
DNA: TGTGCCAGCAGCTCACCGGGACTAGCGGCCACAGATACGCAGTATTTT

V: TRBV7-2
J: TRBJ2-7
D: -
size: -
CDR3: CASSLAGTEGFEQYF
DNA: TGTGCCAGCAGCCTTGCCGGGACGGAGGGTTTTGAGCAGTACTTC

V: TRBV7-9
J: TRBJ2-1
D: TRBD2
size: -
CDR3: CASSPVASGRVYNEQFF
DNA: TGTGCCAGCAGCCCGGTGGCGAGCGGGAGGGTCTACAATGAGCAGTTCTTC

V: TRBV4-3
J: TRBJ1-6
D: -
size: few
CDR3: CASSQDRGINSPLHF
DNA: TGCGCCAGCAGCCAAGATCGGGGGATAAATTCACCCCTCCACTTT